Following are 2 T cell receptor beta chains from one sample sequenced in a study of response to subunit inactivated influenza vaccine. TCRdb processed the RT-PCR reads anew with MiXCR; each CDR3 protein has one entry. The sample records around 570,000 distinct CDR3 sequences, 7.6% being singletons. The sequencing used PBMCs from blood, collected approximately 25 months after vaccination. The receptors were sampled from a man aged 50 to 75 who received an inactivated influenza vaccine.

This clonotype has a handful of counts. The V gene is TRBV12-3 or TRBV12-4, the J gene TRBJ2-3; D gene unclear. V was trimmed by 7 bases and J by 0 bases, leaving 11 bases between them. The CDR3 sequence is 14 residues long. The CDR3 DNA follows: TGTGCCAGCACTTTCCAAGGTAGCACAGATACGCAGTATTTT. Amino acid sequence: CASTFQGSTDTQYF.

This clonotype was counted at least ten times. The J gene is TRBJ2-3, the V gene TRBV18, with 8 bases fitting TRBD1. The V and J ends lost 3 bases and 2 bases, in that order; junction bases with no gene match: 4. CDR3 length equals 15 residues. Germline CDR1 is KGHSH and CDR2 is LQKENI. CDR3 sequence (DNA): TGTGCCAGCTCACCCGGGACAGGCTTCACAGATACGCAGTATTTT. As protein: CASSPGTGFTDTQYF.